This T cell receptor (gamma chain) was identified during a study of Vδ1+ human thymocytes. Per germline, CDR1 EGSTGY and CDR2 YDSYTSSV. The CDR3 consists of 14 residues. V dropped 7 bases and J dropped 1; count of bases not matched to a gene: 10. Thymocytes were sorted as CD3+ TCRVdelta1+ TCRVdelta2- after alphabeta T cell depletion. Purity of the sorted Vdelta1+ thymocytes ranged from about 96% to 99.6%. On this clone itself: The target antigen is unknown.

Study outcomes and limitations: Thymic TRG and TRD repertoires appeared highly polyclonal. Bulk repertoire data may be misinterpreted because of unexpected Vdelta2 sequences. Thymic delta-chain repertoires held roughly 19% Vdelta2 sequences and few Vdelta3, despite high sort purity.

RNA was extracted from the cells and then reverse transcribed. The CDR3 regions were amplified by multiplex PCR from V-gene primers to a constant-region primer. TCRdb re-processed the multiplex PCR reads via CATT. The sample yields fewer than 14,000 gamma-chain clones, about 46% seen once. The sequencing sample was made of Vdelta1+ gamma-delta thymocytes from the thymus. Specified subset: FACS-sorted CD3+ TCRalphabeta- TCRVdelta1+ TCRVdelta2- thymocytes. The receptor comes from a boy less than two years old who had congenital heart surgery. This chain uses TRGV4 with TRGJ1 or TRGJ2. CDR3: CATCDSNNYYKKLF. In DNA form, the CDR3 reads TGTGCCACCTGCGATTCCAACAATTATTATAAGAAACTCTTT.